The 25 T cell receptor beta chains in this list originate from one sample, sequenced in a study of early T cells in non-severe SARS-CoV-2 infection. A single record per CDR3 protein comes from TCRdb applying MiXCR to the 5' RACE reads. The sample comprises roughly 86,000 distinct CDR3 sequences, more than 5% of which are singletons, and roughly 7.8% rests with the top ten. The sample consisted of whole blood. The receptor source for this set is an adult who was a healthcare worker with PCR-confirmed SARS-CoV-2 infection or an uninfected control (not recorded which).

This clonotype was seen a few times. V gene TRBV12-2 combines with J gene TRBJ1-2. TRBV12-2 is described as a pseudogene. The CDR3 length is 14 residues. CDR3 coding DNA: TGTGCAAGTCGCGATAAATGGACTAACTATGGCTACACCTTC. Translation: CASRDKWTNYGYTF.

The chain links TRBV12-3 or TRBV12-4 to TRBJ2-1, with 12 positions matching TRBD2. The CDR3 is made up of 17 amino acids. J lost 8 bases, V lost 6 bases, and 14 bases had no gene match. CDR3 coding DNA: TGTGCCAGCAGCCCCCCCCCGGCTAGCGGGAGGGTCTATGAGCAGTTCTTC. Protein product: CASSPPPASGRVYEQFF.

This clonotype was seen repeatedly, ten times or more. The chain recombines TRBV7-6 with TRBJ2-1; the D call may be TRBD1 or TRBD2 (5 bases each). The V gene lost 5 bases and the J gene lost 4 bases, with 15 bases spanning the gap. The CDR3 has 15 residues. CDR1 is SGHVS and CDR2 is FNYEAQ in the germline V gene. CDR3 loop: CASSPTGSGYNEQFF. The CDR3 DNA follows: TGTGCCAGCAGCCCCACAGGTTCGGGGTACAATGAGCAGTTCTTC. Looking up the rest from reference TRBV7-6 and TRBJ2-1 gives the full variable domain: GAGVSQSPRYKVTKRGQDVALRCDPISGHVSLYWYRQALGQGPEFLTYFNYEAQQDKSGLPNDRFSAERPEGSISTLTIQRTEQRDSAMYRCASSPTGSGYNEQFFGPGTRLTVL.

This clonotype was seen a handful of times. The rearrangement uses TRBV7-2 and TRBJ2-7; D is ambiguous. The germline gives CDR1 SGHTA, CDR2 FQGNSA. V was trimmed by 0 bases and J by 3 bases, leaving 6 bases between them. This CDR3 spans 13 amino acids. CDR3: CASSLAANYEQYF. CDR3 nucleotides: TGTGCCAGCAGCTTAGCAGCCAACTACGAGCAGTACTTC.

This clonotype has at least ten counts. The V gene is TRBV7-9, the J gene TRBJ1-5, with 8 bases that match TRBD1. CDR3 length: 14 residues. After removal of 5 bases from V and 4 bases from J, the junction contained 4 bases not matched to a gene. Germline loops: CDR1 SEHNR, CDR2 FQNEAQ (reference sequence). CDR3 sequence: CASSRQGRNQPQHF. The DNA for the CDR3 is TGTGCCAGCAGCCGACAGGGGCGAAATCAGCCCCAGCATTTT.

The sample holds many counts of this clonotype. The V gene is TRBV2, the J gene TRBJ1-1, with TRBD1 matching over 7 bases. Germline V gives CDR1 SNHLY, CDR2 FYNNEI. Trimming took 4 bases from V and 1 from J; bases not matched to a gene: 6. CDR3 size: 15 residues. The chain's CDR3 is CASSGTGVGNTEAFF. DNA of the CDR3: TGTGCCAGCAGTGGAACAGGGGTCGGGAACACTGAAGCTTTCTTT.

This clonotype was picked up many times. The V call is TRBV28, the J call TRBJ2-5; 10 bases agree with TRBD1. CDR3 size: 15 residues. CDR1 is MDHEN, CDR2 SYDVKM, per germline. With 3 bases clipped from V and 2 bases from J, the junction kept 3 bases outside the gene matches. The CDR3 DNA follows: TGTGCCAGCAGTTTGGGACAGGGGATGCAAGAGACCCAGTACTTC. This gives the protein CASSLGQGMQETQYF.

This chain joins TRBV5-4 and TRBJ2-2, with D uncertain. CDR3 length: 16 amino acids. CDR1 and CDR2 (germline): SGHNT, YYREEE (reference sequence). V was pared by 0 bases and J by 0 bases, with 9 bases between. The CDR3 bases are TGTGCCAGCAGCTTGGCCAGGTCCGCGAACACCGGGGAGCTGTTTTTT. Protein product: CASSLARSANTGELFF.

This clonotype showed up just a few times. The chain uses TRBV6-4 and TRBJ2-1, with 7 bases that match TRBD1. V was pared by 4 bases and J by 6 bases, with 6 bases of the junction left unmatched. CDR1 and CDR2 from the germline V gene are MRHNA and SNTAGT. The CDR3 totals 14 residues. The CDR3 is CASSGAGGINEQFF. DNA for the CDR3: TGTGCCAGCAGTGGAGCAGGGGGAATCAATGAGCAGTTCTTC.

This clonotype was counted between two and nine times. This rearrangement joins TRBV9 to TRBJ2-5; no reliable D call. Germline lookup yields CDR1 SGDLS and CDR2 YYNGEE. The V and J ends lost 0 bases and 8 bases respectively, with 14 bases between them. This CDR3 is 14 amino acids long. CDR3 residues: CASSVDVRPNTQYF. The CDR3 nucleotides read TGTGCCAGCAGCGTAGATGTGAGACCCAATACCCAGTACTTC.

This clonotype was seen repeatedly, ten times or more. CDR3 residues: CASRVENTGELFF. CDR3 coding DNA: TGTGCCAGCAGGGTCGAAAACACCGGGGAGCTGTTTTTT. This chain joins TRBV6-5 and TRBJ2-2; no clear D. CDR3 length equals 13 residues. V lost 6 bases and J lost 2, with 7 bases in between. Per germline, CDR1 MNHEY and CDR2 SVGAGI.

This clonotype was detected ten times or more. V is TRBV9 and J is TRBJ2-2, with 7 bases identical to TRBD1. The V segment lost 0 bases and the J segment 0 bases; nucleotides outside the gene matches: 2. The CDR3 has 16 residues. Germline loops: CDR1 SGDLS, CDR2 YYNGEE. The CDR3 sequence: CASSVATGANTGELFF. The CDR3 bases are TGTGCCAGCAGCGTAGCAACAGGGGCGAACACCGGGGAGCTGTTTTTT.

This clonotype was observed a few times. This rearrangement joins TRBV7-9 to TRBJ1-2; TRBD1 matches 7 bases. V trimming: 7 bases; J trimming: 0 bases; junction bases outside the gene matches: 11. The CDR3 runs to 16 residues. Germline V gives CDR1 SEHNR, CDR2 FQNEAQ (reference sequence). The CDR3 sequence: CASTPTTGVANYGYTF. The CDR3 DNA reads TGTGCCAGCACCCCAACCACAGGGGTGGCTAACTATGGCTACACCTTC.

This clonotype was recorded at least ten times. The CDR3 loop is CSASSGGHDTDTQYF. The CDR3 DNA is TGCAGTGCTAGTTCTGGGGGGCATGACACAGATACGCAGTATTTT. The chain recombines TRBV20-1 with TRBJ2-3, with D perhaps being TRBD1 or TRBD2 (6 bases each). The CDR3 totals 15 residues. Germline V gene lookup returns CDR1 DFQATT and CDR2 SNEGSKA (reference sequence). The V and J ends lost 3 bases and 2 bases respectively, with 15 bases between them.

The CDR3 spells CASSLPPWEQYF. Written as DNA, the CDR3 is TGTGCCAGCAGTTTACCACCTTGGGAGCAGTACTTC. The chain has TRBV28 and TRBJ2-7; D unclear. The CDR3 contains 12 residues. Germline V gene data show CDR1 as MDHEN and CDR2 as SYDVKM. V gave up 2 bases and J gave up 7 bases, with 9 bases separating them.

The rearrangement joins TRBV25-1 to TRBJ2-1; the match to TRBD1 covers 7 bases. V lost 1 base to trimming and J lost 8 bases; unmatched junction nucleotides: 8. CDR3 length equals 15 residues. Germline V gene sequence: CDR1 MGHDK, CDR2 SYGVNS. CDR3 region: CASSELRGGMDEQFF. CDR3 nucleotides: TGTGCCAGCAGTGAATTGAGAGGGGGCATGGATGAGCAGTTCTTC.

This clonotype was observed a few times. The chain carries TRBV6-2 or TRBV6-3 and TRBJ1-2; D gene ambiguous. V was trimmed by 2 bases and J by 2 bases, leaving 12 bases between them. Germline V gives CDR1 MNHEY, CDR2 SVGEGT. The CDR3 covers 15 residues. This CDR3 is CASSYGPNRNYGYTF. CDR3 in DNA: TGTGCCAGCAGTTACGGGCCGAATCGAAACTATGGCTACACCTTC.

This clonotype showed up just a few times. Here the CDR3 DNA reads TGTGCCAGCAGCCCCGGCACAGGGGACTACAATGAGCAGTTCTTC. Encoded protein: CASSPGTGDYNEQFF. The chain links TRBV4-2 to TRBJ2-1; 7 bases are a match to TRBD1. Germline V gene lookup returns CDR1 LGHNA and CDR2 YNFKEQ. This CDR3 spans 15 amino acids. V shed 4 bases, J shed 3 bases, and the junction held 6 bases outside the gene matches.

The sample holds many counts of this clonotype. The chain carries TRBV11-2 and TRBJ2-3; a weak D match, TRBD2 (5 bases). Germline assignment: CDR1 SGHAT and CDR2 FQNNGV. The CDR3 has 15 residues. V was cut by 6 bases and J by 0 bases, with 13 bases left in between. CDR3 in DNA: TGTGCCAGCAGGAGACTACCTTATAGCACAGATACGCAGTATTTT. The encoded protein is CASRRLPYSTDTQYF. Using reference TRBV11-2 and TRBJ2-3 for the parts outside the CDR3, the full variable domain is EAGVAQSPRYKIIEKRQSVAFWCNPISGHATLYWYQQILGQGPKLLIQFQNNGVVDDSQLPKDRFSAERLKGVDSTLKIQPAKLEDSAVYLCASRRLPYSTDTQYFGPGTRLTVL.

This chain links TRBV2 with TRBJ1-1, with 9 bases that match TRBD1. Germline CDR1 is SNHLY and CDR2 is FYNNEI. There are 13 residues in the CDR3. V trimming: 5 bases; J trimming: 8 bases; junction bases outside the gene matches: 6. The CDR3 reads CASSFLGQGEAFF. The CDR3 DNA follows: TGTGCCAGCAGTTTTCTTGGACAGGGGGAAGCTTTCTTT.

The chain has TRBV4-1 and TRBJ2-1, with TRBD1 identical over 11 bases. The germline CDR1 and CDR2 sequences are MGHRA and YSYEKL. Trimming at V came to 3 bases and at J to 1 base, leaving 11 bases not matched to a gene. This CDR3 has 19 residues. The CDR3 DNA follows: TGCGCCAGCAGCCAGACGTTGGGACAGGGGGTAGGATCCTACAATGAGCAGTTCTTC. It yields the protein CASSQTLGQGVGSYNEQFF.

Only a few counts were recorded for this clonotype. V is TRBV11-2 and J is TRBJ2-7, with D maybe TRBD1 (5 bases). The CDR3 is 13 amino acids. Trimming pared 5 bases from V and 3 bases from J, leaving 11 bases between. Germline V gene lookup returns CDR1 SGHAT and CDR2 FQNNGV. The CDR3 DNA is TGTGCCAGCAGCCCCTACCAGGGCTACGAGCAGTACTTC. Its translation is CASSPYQGYEQYF. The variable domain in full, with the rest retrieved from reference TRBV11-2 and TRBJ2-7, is EAGVAQSPRYKIIEKRQSVAFWCNPISGHATLYWYQQILGQGPKLLIQFQNNGVVDDSQLPKDRFSAERLKGVDSTLKIQPAKLEDSAVYLCASSPYQGYEQYFGPGTRLTVT.

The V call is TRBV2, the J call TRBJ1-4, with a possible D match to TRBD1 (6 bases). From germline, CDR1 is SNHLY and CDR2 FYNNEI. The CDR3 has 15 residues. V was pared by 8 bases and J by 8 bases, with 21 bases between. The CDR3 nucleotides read TGTGCCAGCGGATCGACCGGGACGGGGACAGAAAAACTGTTTTTT. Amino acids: CASGSTGTGTEKLFF.

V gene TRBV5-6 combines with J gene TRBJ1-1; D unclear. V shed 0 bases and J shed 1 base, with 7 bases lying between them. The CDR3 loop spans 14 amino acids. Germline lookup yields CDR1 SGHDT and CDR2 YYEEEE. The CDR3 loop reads CASSLDTSNTEAFF. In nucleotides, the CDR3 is TGTGCCAGCAGCTTGGACACCTCGAACACTGAAGCTTTCTTT.

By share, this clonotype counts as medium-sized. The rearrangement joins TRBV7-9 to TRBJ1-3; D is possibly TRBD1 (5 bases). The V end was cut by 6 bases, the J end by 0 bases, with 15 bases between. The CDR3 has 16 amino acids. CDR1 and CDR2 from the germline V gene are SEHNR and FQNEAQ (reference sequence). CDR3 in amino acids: CASRRKGPSSGNTIYF. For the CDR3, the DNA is TGTGCCAGCAGAAGAAAGGGACCGAGCTCTGGAAACACCATATATTTT.